These T cell receptor beta chains were read from a single sample in a study of T cells after yellow fever vaccination. MiXCR, run by TCRdb on the 5' RACE reads, gives a single entry per CDR3 protein. The sample includes about 510,000 distinct CDR3 sequences, just over 20% of them seen just once. The sample consisted of PBMCs, taken roughly 20 days after the first yellow fever vaccination. These receptors originate from a man between 18 and 35 years old who received the YFV17D yellow fever vaccine. Each CDR3 is given with its conserved first and last residue. The D gene is left open where the match is weak. Some rows have no size entry. The others give once, few or many, or a class for an expanded clone.

TRBJ2-3 | . | TRBV24-1 | . | CATSDRDTQYF | TGTGCCACCAGTGATCGTGATACGCAGTATTTT
TRBJ2-3 | . | TRBV5-1 | many | CASSPSSTDTQYF | TGCGCCAGCAGCCCGTCTAGCACAGATACGCAGTATTTT
TRBJ2-5 | . | TRBV5-1 | many | CASSASRDSWGETQYF | TGCGCCAGCAGCGCTTCGCGGGACTCCTGGGGGGAGACCCAGTACTTC
TRBJ2-7 | . | TRBV7-9 | few | CASSSGQRKTYEQYF | TGTGCCAGCAGCTCCGGACAGAGGAAAACCTACGAGCAGTACTTC
TRBJ2-1 | TRBD2 | TRBV5-4 | . | CASSLVGAGGLNEQFF | TGTGCCAGCAGCTTGGTTGGGGCGGGGGGGCTTAATGAGCAGTTCTTC
TRBJ2-7 | TRBD2 | TRBV5-1 | few | CASSSGGLNEQYF | TGCGCCAGCAGCTCGGGGGGGCTGAACGAGCAGTACTTC
TRBJ2-3 | . | TRBV7-2 | few | CASSLVGANTDTQYF | TGTGCCAGCAGCTTGGTGGGGGCGAACACAGATACGCAGTATTTT
TRBJ1-4 | TRBD1 | TRBV5-1 | many | CASSPDRGEKLFF | TGCGCCAGCAGCCCGGACAGGGGCGAAAAACTGTTTTTT
TRBJ1-5 | . | TRBV18 | . | CASSGGNNQPQHF | TGTGCCAGCTCAGGGGGGAACAATCAGCCCCAGCATTTT
TRBJ2-7 | . | TRBV7-2 | . | CASSSPSTAALNYEQYF | TGTGCCAGCAGCTCGCCCTCCACAGCCGCACTAAACTACGAGCAGTACTTC
TRBJ2-1 | . | TRBV9 | few | CASSSSSGSYNEQFF | TGTGCCAGCAGCTCCAGTAGCGGTTCCTACAATGAGCAGTTCTTC
TRBJ2-3 | TRBD2 | TRBV10-3 | many | CAISGPSSGLSTDTQYF | TGTGCCATCAGTGGCCCCTCTAGCGGCTTAAGCACAGATACGCAGTATTTT
TRBJ1-1 | . | TRBV7-2 | . | CASSPGWGGTEAFF | TGTGCCAGCAGCCCAGGGTGGGGGGGAACTGAAGCTTTCTTT
TRBJ1-6 | . | TRBV12-3/TRBV12-4 | . | CASSFQGRGSPLHF | TGTGCCAGCAGTTTTCAGGGTAGAGGTTCACCCCTCCACTTT
TRBJ1-1 | TRBD1 | TRBV11-2 | . | CASSAGRGRVTEAFF | TGTGCCAGCAGCGCGGGGAGGGGGCGAGTCACTGAAGCTTTCTTT
TRBJ1-3 | . | TRBV11-2 | . | CASSIQENTIYF | TGTGCCAGCAGCATTCAGGAAAACACCATATATTTT
TRBJ2-5 | . | TRBV4-1 | . | CASSQDSRKETQYF | TGCGCCAGCAGCCAAGATAGTAGGAAAGAGACCCAGTACTTC
TRBJ2-1 | . | TRBV7-2 | . | CASSLVPRRDEQFF | TGTGCCAGCAGCTTAGTGCCCCGTCGCGATGAGCAGTTCTTC
TRBJ2-5 | TRBD1 | TRBV29-1 | . | CSEQGPGEAQYF | TGCAGCGAACAGGGGCCAGGAGAGGCCCAGTACTTC
TRBJ1-1 | . | TRBV18 | few | CASSPDQGIQNTEAFF | TGTGCCAGCTCACCCGACCAAGGTATCCAAAACACTGAAGCTTTCTTT
TRBJ2-7 | . | TRBV7-2 | . | CASSLVGIDEQYF | TGTGCCAGCAGCTTAGTTGGAATCGACGAGCAGTACTTC
TRBJ2-7 | TRBD2 | TRBV2 | . | CARGGLAGAEQYF | TGTGCCAGGGGAGGGCTAGCGGGTGCCGAGCAGTACTTC
TRBJ2-3 | TRBD2 | TRBV5-1 | few | CASSLGPGPGTSSDTQYF | TGCGCCAGCAGCTTGGGTCCGGGTCCCGGGACTAGCTCGGATACGCAGTATTTT
TRBJ2-5 | . | TRBV4-1 | . | CASSQAGGTQYF | TGCGCCAGCAGCCAGGCTGGTGGGACCCAGTACTTC
TRBJ2-7 | . | TRBV20-1 | . | CSARATFTYEQYF | TGCAGTGCTAGGGCGACATTTACCTACGAGCAGTACTTC
TRBJ2-2 | TRBD2 | TRBV5-1 | once | CASSLVAGSDTGELFF | TGCGCCAGCAGCTTGGTAGCGGGGTCGGACACCGGGGAGCTGTTTTTT
TRBJ2-7 | . | TRBV13 | . | CASSLTLGNSPSSEQYF | TGTGCCAGCAGCTTGACCCTCGGGAACTCCCCATCGAGTGAGCAGTACTTC
TRBJ1-2 | TRBD1 | TRBV6-5 | . | CASSYFGQGSGYTF | TGTGCCAGCAGTTACTTTGGACAGGGTTCTGGCTACACCTTC
TRBJ2-2 | TRBD1 | TRBV4-3 | . | CASSQDAQGATNTGELFF | TGCGCCAGCAGCCAAGATGCGCAGGGGGCGACTAACACCGGGGAGCTGTTTTTT
TRBJ2-2 | . | TRBV7-2 | few | CASSSTSVNTGELFF | TGTGCCAGCAGCTCTACGTCGGTGAACACCGGGGAGCTGTTTTTT
TRBJ1-1 | . | TRBV29-1 | many | CSVDRSTEAFF | TGCAGCGTTGATCGCAGCACTGAAGCTTTCTTT
TRBJ2-1 | . | TRBV9 | . | CASSVLGSSYNEQFF | TGTGCCAGCAGCGTACTGGGGAGCTCCTACAATGAGCAGTTCTTC
TRBJ2-2 | . | TRBV29-1 | few | CSVTGTGELFF | TGCAGCGTTACAGGGACCGGGGAGCTGTTTTTT
TRBJ2-7 | . | TRBV19 | many | CASSTVPSGGYEQYF | TGTGCCAGTAGTACCGTCCCTTCCGGGGGCTACGAGCAGTACTTC
TRBJ1-2 | . | TRBV18 | . | CASSPPSGVGYTF | TGTGCCAGCTCACCACCGTCCGGGGTTGGCTACACCTTC
TRBJ2-1 | TRBD1 | TRBV5-1 | . | CASSRTGQENEQFF | TGCGCCAGCAGCAGGACAGGGCAGGAGAATGAGCAGTTCTTC
TRBJ1-5 | . | TRBV6-5 | . | CASRVYSRGGNNQPQHF | TGTGCCAGCAGGGTATACAGCCGGGGGGGAAACAATCAGCCCCAGCATTTT
TRBJ2-2 | TRBD2 | TRBV7-2 | . | CASSLEGGFPGELFF | TGTGCCAGCAGCTTAGAGGGAGGGTTCCCCGGGGAGCTGTTTTTT
TRBJ1-2 | . | TRBV12-3/TRBV12-4 | . | CASSPGTSSVTF | TGTGCCAGCAGCCCGGGGACATCGAGTGTGACCTTC
TRBJ1-1 | . | TRBV4-3 | . | CASSQAFGKLAFF | TGCGCCAGCAGCCAAGCATTTGGAAAATTAGCTTTCTTT
TRBJ1-1 | . | TRBV19 | . | CASRDRGTEAFF | TGTGCCAGTAGGGATAGGGGCACTGAAGCTTTCTTT
TRBJ2-1 | . | TRBV7-8 | few | CASTVPGFIEQFF | TGTGCCAGCACAGTCCCCGGCTTTATTGAGCAGTTCTTC
TRBJ2-3 | TRBD2 | TRBV27 | few | CASSLGGGALTDTQYF | TGTGCCAGCAGTTTAGGCGGGGGGGCCTTGACAGATACGCAGTATTTT